The clone carrying this TCR beta chain was observed a few times. This record belongs to a study of OX40 agonist ivuxolimab in advanced cancers. J lost 9 bases, V lost 5 bases, and 10 bases had no gene match. The CDR3 consists of 15 residues. The germline V gene encodes CDR1 MNHNS and CDR2 SASEGT. This table comes from immunoSEQ multiplex PCR, and its TCRdb copy is limited to in-frame clones, with some not included. This table holds about 79,000 clones, roughly 88% found once. The receptor comes from an adult with an advanced solid tumor such as melanoma, head and neck, liver or kidney cancer. The source was CD4+ or CD8+ T cells sorted from blood, collected in a trial of the OX40 agonist ivuxolimab. The chain has TRBV6-1 and TRBJ1-5, with 10 bases fitting TRBD1. The CDR3 nucleotides are TGTGCCAGCAGTTTCGGGACAGGGGACCTTGGGCCCCAGCATTTT. Translating it yields CASSFGTGDLGPQHF.